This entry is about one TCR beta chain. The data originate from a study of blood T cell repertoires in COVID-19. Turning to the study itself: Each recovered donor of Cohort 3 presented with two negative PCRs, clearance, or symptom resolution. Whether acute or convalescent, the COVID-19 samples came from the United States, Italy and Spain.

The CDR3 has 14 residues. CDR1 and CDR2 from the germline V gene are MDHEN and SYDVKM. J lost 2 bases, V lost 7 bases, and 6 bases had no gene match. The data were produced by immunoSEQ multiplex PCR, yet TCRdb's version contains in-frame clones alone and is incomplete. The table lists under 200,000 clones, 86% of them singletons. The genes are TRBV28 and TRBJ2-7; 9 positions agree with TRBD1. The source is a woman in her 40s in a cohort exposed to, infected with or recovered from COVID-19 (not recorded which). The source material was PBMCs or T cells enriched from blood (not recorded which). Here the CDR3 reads CASKSGTGPYEQYF. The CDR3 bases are TGTGCCAGCAAATCCGGGACAGGGCCCTACGAGCAGTACTTC.